These 25 T cell receptor beta chains share one sample of origin, sequenced in a study of T-cell memory formation after mild COVID-19. One entry per CDR3 protein results from TCRdb running MiXCR on the 5' RACE reads. The data show about 170,000 distinct CDR3 sequences, 13% seen once. Sequencing was carried out using PBMCs or a T cell subset sorted from them (not recorded which). The receptors originated from a man aged 18 to 35 who had mild COVID-19 (a few samples of this study predate the infection). Cell type and time point are not known.

In this sample, this clonotype turned up a few times. The gene calls are TRBV21-1 and TRBJ2-7; the D call TRBD1 from the table was never checked on the DNA. TRBV21-1 is classified as a pseudogene. CDR3 length: 16 residues. CDR3 loop: CASSRSPYGRSYEQYV. In nucleotides, the CDR3 is TGTGCCAGCAGCAGAAGCCCATACGGGCGTTCCTACGAGCAGTACGTC.

This clonotype occurred a few times. J is TRBJ2-5 and V is TRBV7-3; either TRBD1 or TRBD2 may fit D (5 bases each). This CDR3 is built from 13 residues. V dropped 5 bases and J dropped 5 bases, with 12 bases sitting between them. Germline assignment: CDR1 SGHTA and CDR2 FQGTGA. CDR3 bases: TGTGCCAGCAGCCCGAACTGGGGGGAGACCCAGTACTTC. Translating it yields CASSPNWGETQYF.

The rearrangement links TRBV15 to TRBJ2-1; TRBD2 matches 9 bases. The CDR3 covers 15 residues. The trim removed 6 bases at V and 4 bases at J, leaving 7 bases unmatched. The germline V gene has CDR1 LNHNV and CDR2 YYDKDF (reference sequence). CDR3 in amino acids: CATRGGGDIYNEQFF. CDR3 nucleotides: TGTGCCACCAGGGGCGGGGGGGATATTTACAATGAGCAGTTCTTC.

This chain connects TRBV4-3 to TRBJ2-7, with unresolved D. The CDR3 extends over 15 amino acids. Germline values: CDR1 LGHNA, CDR2 YSLEER. Trimming pared 1 base from V and 7 bases from J, leaving 17 bases between. Written as DNA, the CDR3 is TGCGCCAGCAGCCAAGTATTGAGGACCCATCAGGAGCAGTACTTC. Its translation is CASSQVLRTHQEQYF.

The chain couples TRBV5-1 to TRBJ2-2; unclear D gene. CDR1 and CDR2 from the germline V gene are SGHRS and YFSETQ. The CDR3 consists of 15 residues. V was trimmed by 5 bases and J by 1 base, leaving 12 bases between them. CDR3 nucleotides: TGCGCCAGCAGTCCCCAAACTCTGAACACCGGGGAGCTGTTTTTT. This translates into CASSPQTLNTGELFF.

V gene TRBV5-5 combines with J gene TRBJ1-2, with TRBD1 matching 7 bases. CDR3 length: 15 amino acids. Germline values: CDR1 SGHKS, CDR2 YYEKEE (reference sequence). With V trimmed by 5 bases and J by 0 bases, 7 bases remained unmatched. CDR3 in amino acids: CASRLTGTANYGYTF. The CDR3, as DNA: TGTGCCAGCAGACTGACGGGGACAGCTAACTATGGCTACACCTTC.

This clonotype came up a few times. This chain links TRBV18 with TRBJ2-1, with D perhaps matching TRBD1 (5 bases). Germline V lookup: CDR1 KGHSH, CDR2 LQKENI. The CDR3 loop spans 13 amino acids. Trimming took off 3 bases at V and 5 bases at J, with 8 bases between the two ends. Written as DNA, the CDR3 is TGTGCCAGCTCACCTAGCAGGGACAATGAGCAGTTCTTC. Protein sequence: CASSPSRDNEQFF.

This clonotype occurred many times. V usage is TRBV12-3 or TRBV12-4 and J usage is TRBJ2-3; 7 bases map to TRBD2. The CDR3 consists of 13 residues. V gave up 2 bases and J gave up 4 bases; unmatched junction bases: 0. The CDR3 nucleotides read TGTGCCAGCAGTTTACGGGGGGCAGATACGCAGTATTTT. Protein sequence: CASSLRGADTQYF.

There are many counts of this clonotype. The V gene is TRBV6-5, the J gene TRBJ2-3; TRBD2 agrees at 8 bases. Germline lookup yields CDR1 MNHEY and CDR2 SVGAGI. With V trimmed by 5 bases and J by 6 bases, 10 bases remained unmatched. The CDR3 covers 15 residues. The CDR3 DNA sequence: TGTGCCAGCAGTCTCCGTTCGGGGGGGGGCGATACGCAGTATTTT. It is translated as CASSLRSGGGDTQYF.

In its sample, this clonotype was seen a few times. This chain links TRBV4-1 with TRBJ2-7; D unclear. This CDR3 is built from 13 residues. The germline CDR1 and CDR2 sequences are MGHRA and YSYEKL. V was shortened by 9 bases and J by 3 bases, with 15 bases between the two germline ends. This CDR3 is CASSPALNYEQYF. CDR3 coding DNA: TGCGCCAGTTCCCCAGCCCTAAACTACGAGCAGTACTTC.

V and J are TRBV7-2 and TRBJ1-1; a weak D match, TRBD1 (5 bases). Trimming left V 5 bases short and J 1 base short, with 11 bases between. The CDR3 covers 14 residues. Germline CDR1 SGHTA, CDR2 FQGNSA. CDR3 DNA sequence: TGTGCCAGCAGCGGCCCGGGACGGAACACTGAAGCTTTCTTT. Translation: CASSGPGRNTEAFF.

This clonotype was found a few times. This sequence joins TRBV28 and TRBJ2-4; maybe TRBD1 (6 bases). Trimming removed 5 bases at V and 6 bases at J, with 14 bases between. The CDR3 extends over 14 amino acids. Germline assignment: CDR1 MDHEN and CDR2 SYDVKM. CDR3 bases: TGTGCCAGCAGTAGACCCTCGACAGGAAACATTCAGTACTTC. Translating gives CASSRPSTGNIQYF.

In its sample, this clonotype was seen a few times. V and J are TRBV28 and TRBJ1-6, with D hard to call. Trimming removed 4 bases from V and 8 bases from J, with 9 bases in between. Looked up from germline, CDR1 is MDHEN and CDR2 is SYDVKM. The CDR3 spans 13 residues. The CDR3 DNA sequence: TGTGCCAGCAGTTGGGGTCCTCATTCACCCCTCCACTTT. This gives the protein CASSWGPHSPLHF.

V usage is TRBV7-9 and J usage is TRBJ2-1; possible D gene TRBD2, 5 bases. The CDR3 spans 12 residues. The germline V and J ends were trimmed by 5 bases and 9 bases, with 11 bases remaining between them. Germline V CDR1 and CDR2: SEHNR, FQNEAQ (reference sequence). The CDR3 region is CASSPGSGEQFF. CDR3 nucleotides: TGTGCCAGCAGCCCGGGGTCCGGTGAGCAGTTCTTC.

This chain joins TRBV12-3 or TRBV12-4 and TRBJ2-3; no clear D gene. V lost 2 bases and J lost 6, with 6 bases in between. The CDR3 covers 12 residues. The CDR3 bases are TGTGCCAGCAGTTTAATGGAGGATACGCAGTATTTT. Translating it yields CASSLMEDTQYF.

This clonotype came up many times. The gene calls are TRBV7-2 and TRBJ2-5; D not resolved. Trimming pared 3 bases from V and 2 bases from J, leaving 7 bases between. The CDR3 is 13 amino acids. Germline V gene sequence: CDR1 SGHTA, CDR2 FQGNSA. CDR3 nucleotide sequence: TGTGCCAGCAGCTTGGGTTATCAAGAGACCCAGTACTTC. Translated: CASSLGYQETQYF. The variable domain in full, completed from reference TRBV7-2 and TRBJ2-5, reads GAGVSQSPSNKVTEKGKDVELRCDPISGHTALYWYRQSLGQGLEFLIYFQGNSAPDKSGLPSDRFSAERTGGSVSTLTIQRTQQEDSAVYLCASSLGYQETQYFGPGTRLLVL.

This clonotype has at least ten counts. The gene calls are TRBV12-3 or TRBV12-4 and TRBJ1-1; perhaps TRBD1 as D (5 bases). The CDR3 is 13 amino acids. V was clipped by 11 bases and J by 5 bases, with 18 bases between them. The DNA for the CDR3 is TGTGCCGTCGGGGCCTTTGAGGGGACTGAAGCTTTCTTT. Protein product: CAVGAFEGTEAFF.

This chain links TRBV20-1 with TRBJ2-5, with 12 bases identical to TRBD2. Germline V gene sequence: CDR1 DFQATT, CDR2 SNEGSKA (reference sequence). This CDR3 spans 16 amino acids. Germline trimming cut 5 bases from V and 5 bases from J; bases unmatched to any gene: 12. CDR3 sequence reads: CSAPRTSGALGETQYF. The CDR3 DNA reads as TGCAGTGCTCCTCGGACTAGCGGGGCGTTGGGGGAGACCCAGTACTTC.

The chain uses TRBV7-3 and TRBJ1-2, with no clear D. The length of the CDR3 is 13 residues. Per the germline V gene, CDR1 is SGHTA and CDR2 is FQGTGA. V gave up 3 bases and J gave up 0 bases, with 5 bases separating them. CDR3 nucleotide sequence: TGTGCCAGCAGCTTCCAGGCTAACTATGGCTACACCTTC. Its translation: CASSFQANYGYTF.

There are a few counts of this clonotype. The J gene is TRBJ1-2, the V gene TRBV21-1. TRBV21-1 is shown as a pseudogene. The CDR3 totals 14 residues. CDR3 DNA: TGTGCCAGCAGCAAAGCGGAGACCAACTATGGCTACACCTTC. Its protein is CASSKAETNYGYTF.

This clonotype was found a few times. This chain joins TRBV5-1 and TRBJ2-7; 10 nucleotides agree with TRBD1. CDR3 length: 14 amino acids. Germline V lookup: CDR1 SGHRS, CDR2 YFSETQ. V lost 0 bases, J lost 4 bases, and 1 base stayed unmatched. CDR3 in DNA: TGCGCCAGCAGCTTGGAGGGACAGGGGTACGAGCAGTACGTC. Encoded protein: CASSLEGQGYEQYV.

V usage is TRBV6-5 and J usage is TRBJ1-5, with a tentative D call TRBD1 (6 bases). The V gene's germline CDR1 is MNHEY and CDR2 SVGAGI. Trimming removed 0 bases at V and 7 bases at J, with 13 bases between. This CDR3 region has 15 residues. CDR3 residues: CASSYSGAFGQPQHF. CDR3 DNA: TGTGCCAGCAGTTACTCGGGGGCATTCGGACAGCCCCAGCATTTT.

This clonotype was counted ten times or more. The chain carries TRBV5-1 and TRBJ1-1; D possibly corresponds to TRBD1 (6 bases). Germline lookup yields CDR1 SGHRS and CDR2 YFSETQ. V was trimmed by 1 base and J by 5 bases, leaving 15 bases between them. This CDR3 spans 15 amino acids. The CDR3, as DNA: TGCGCCAGCAGCTTGATTCCGGGGGCACGGACTGAAGCTTTCTTT. Translating it yields CASSLIPGARTEAFF.

In its sample, this clonotype was seen a few times. This chain connects TRBV20-1 to TRBJ1-1; D is undetermined. With 6 bases removed from V and 10 bases from J, the gap between germline ends came to 18 bases. CDR1 DFQATT and CDR2 SNEGSKA come from the germline V gene (reference sequence). This CDR3 region has 12 residues. In DNA form, the CDR3 reads TGCAGTGCCAGGTCGGGAGGCCTTGGAGCTTTCTTT. Its translation: CSARSGGLGAFF.

The CDR3 here is CSVVRATEAFF. The DNA for the CDR3 is TGCAGCGTTGTCAGGGCCACTGAAGCTTTCTTT. The V call is TRBV29-1, the J call TRBJ1-1, with D possibly matching TRBD1 (5 bases). The CDR3 runs to 11 residues. In germline, CDR1 is SQVTM, CDR2 ANQGSEA. Trimming cost V 4 bases and J 4 bases, with 7 bases left between them.